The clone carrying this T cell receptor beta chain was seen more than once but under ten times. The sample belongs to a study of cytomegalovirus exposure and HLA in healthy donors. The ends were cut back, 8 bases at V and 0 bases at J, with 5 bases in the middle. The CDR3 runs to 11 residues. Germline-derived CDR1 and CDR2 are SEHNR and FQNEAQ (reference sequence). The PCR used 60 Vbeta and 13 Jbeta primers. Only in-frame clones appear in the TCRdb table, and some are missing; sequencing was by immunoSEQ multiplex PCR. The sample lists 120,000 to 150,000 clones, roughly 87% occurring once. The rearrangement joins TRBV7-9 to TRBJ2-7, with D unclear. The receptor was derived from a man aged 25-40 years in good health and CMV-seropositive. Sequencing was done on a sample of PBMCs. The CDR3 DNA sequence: TGTGCCAGCGGGCTCTCCTACGAGCAGTACTTC. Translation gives CASGLSYEQYF.